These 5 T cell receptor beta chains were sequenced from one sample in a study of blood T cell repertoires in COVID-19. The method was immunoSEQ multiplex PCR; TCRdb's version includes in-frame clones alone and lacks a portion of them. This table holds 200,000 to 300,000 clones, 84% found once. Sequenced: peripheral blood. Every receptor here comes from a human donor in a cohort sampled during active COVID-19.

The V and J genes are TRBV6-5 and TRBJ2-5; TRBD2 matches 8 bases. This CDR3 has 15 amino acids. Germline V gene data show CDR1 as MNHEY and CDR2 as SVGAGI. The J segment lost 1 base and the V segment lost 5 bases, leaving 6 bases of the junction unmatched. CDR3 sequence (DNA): TGTGCCAGCAGTCTTTCACTAGCGGCCCAAGAGACCCAGTACTTC. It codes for CASSLSLAAQETQYF.

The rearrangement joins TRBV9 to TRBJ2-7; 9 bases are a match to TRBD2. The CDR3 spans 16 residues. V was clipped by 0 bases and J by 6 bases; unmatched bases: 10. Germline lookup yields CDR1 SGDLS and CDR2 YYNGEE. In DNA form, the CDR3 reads TGTGCCAGCAGCGTAGCTGTACTAGCGGGCCAGAGCGAGCAGTACTTC. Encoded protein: CASSVAVLAGQSEQYF.

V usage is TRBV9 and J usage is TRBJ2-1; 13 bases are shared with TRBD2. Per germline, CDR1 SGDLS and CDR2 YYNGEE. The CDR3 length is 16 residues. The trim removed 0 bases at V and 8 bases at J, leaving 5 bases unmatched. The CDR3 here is CASSVVGTSGNHEQFF. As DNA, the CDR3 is TGTGCCAGCAGCGTAGTTGGGACTAGCGGGAACCATGAGCAGTTCTTC.

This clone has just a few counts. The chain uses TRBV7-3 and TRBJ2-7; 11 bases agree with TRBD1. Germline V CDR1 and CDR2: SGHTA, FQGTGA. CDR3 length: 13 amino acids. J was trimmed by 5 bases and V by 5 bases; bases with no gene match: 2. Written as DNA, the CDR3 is TGTGCCAGCAGCACGGACAGGGGGCACGAGCAGTACTTC. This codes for CASSTDRGHEQYF.

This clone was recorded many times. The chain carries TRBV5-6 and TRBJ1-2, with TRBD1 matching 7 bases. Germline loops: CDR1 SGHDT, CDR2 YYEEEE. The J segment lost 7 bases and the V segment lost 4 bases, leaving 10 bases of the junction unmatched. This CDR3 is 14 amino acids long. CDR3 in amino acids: CASSQTGMMGGYTF. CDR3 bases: TGTGCCAGCAGCCAGACAGGGATGATGGGTGGCTACACCTTC.